This entry lists 7 T cell receptor beta chains sequenced from one sample in a study of blood T cells in healthy people across ages. With a J-beta primer mix and a sample-barcoded 5' primer, a second PCR ran about 7 to 11 cycles. MiXCR, run by TCRdb on the 5' RACE reads, gives a single entry per CDR3 protein. This table holds about 1.7 million distinct CDR3 sequences, approximately 28% found once. Sequencing was carried out using blood. Every receptor here comes from a woman younger than 45 in good health.

The chain is built from TRBV9 and TRBJ2-1; no clear D gene. Deletions cut 3 bases from V and 4 bases from J, with 8 bases between. The CDR3 has 13 amino acids. CDR1 is SGDLS and CDR2 is YYNGEE in the germline V gene. In DNA, the CDR3 is TGTGCCAGCAGCGCGACACCGTACAATGAGCAGTTCTTC. The encoded protein is CASSATPYNEQFF.

This clonotype was picked up one time. One end of the junction is discordant with germline, which a read error may explain. The chain recombines TRBV7-2 with TRBJ2-2; 7 bases align to TRBD2. The CDR3 runs 16 residues. Germline CDR1 is SGHTA and CDR2 is FQGNSA. DNA for the CDR3: TGTGCCAGCAGTCAGGACGGACTAGTTGGCACCAGGGAGCTGTTTTTT. Protein product: CASSQDGLVGTRELFF.

This clonotype was detected only a few times. The chain recombines TRBV2 with TRBJ2-1; 10 nucleotides agree with TRBD2. This CDR3 spans 15 amino acids. V shed 3 bases and J 6 bases; nucleotides not matched to a gene: 5. CDR1 is SNHLY, CDR2 FYNNEI, per germline. CDR3 loop: CASSEKRGGFNEQFF. The CDR3 DNA reads TGTGCCAGCAGTGAGAAGCGGGGGGGGTTCAATGAGCAGTTCTTC.

This clonotype has just a few counts. V and J are TRBV4-1 and TRBJ2-3, with D possibly matching TRBD1 (6 bases). CDR1 is MGHRA, CDR2 YSYEKL, per germline. V was trimmed by 1 base and J by 5 bases, leaving 16 bases between them. This CDR3 has 16 amino acids. CDR3 sequence reads: CASSQGAQGGIDTQYF. The CDR3 region has the DNA TGCGCCAGCAGCCAAGGGGCCCAAGGGGGTATAGATACGCAGTATTTT.

This clonotype was picked up a small number of times. The gene calls are TRBV7-6 and TRBJ2-2, with TRBD1 identical over 9 bases. Germline V gives CDR1 SGHVS, CDR2 FNYEAQ. V dropped 0 bases and J dropped 2; count of bases not matched to a gene: 1. The CDR3 extends over 16 amino acids. Here the CDR3 DNA reads TGTGCCAGCAGCTTAGCGGGACAGGGAAACACCGGGGAGCTGTTTTTT. This translates into CASSLAGQGNTGELFF.

The V and J genes are TRBV30 and TRBJ2-1, with 7 bases fitting TRBD1. Germline V gives CDR1 GTSNPN, CDR2 SVGIG (reference sequence). The CDR3 covers 15 residues. V lost 2 bases and J lost 3; bases outside the gene matches: 7. The CDR3 sequence: CAWSKGASSYNEQFF. In DNA form, the CDR3 reads TGTGCCTGGAGTAAGGGGGCTAGCAGCTACAATGAGCAGTTCTTC.

This sequence joins TRBV27 and TRBJ1-5; D ambiguous. Germline CDR1 MNHEY, CDR2 SMNVEV (reference sequence). V lost 4 bases and J lost 1, with 11 bases in between. CDR3 length equals 15 residues. In DNA, the CDR3 is TGTGCCAGCAGTTGGAAAAGGGAGAGCAATCAGCCCCAGCATTTT. Protein sequence: CASSWKRESNQPQHF.